This section outlines one TCR beta chain sequence together with its context. CDR1 is SNHLY, CDR2 FYNNEI, per germline. V lost 6 bases and J lost 3, with 12 bases in between. The CDR3 sequence is 13 residues long. Clones were read by immunoSEQ multiplex PCR, and TCRdb kept only the in-frame ones, dropping some. The table records about 310,000 clones, approximately 90% of them present only once. This sample stems from a study of blood T cell repertoires in COVID-19. This chain uses TRBV2 with TRBJ2-7; maybe TRBD2 (6 bases). The TCR was taken from a woman aged 18-29 years who had recovered from COVID-19. Sequencing used PBMCs or T cells enriched from blood (not recorded which). The CDR3 is CASRPLRGYEQYF. In nucleotides, the CDR3 is TGTGCCAGCAGGCCCCTGCGGGGCTACGAGCAGTACTTC. Looking up the rest from reference TRBV2 and TRBJ2-7 gives the full variable domain: EPEVTQTPSHQVTQMGQEVILRCVPISNHLYFYWYRQILGQKVEFLVSFYNNEISEKSEIFDDQFSVERPDGSNFTLKIRSTKLEDSAMYFCASRPLRGYEQYFGPGTRLTVT.